One sample yielded the 15 T cell receptor beta chains listed below, sequenced in a study of blood T cell repertoires in COVID-19. Here immunoSEQ multiplex PCR was the method, and the copy in TCRdb shows in-frame clones only, minus some. Among about 250,000 clones, approximately 85% were seen once, and the ten largest hold about 9.3%. Sequenced input: PBMCs or T cells enriched from blood (not recorded which). Receptors were obtained from a woman in her fifties or sixties with acute COVID-19.

The chain has TRBV10-1 and TRBJ2-2, with 8 bases fitting TRBD2. The CDR3 spans 13 residues. The germline V gene encodes CDR1 WNHNN and CDR2 SYGVQD (reference sequence). V shed 7 bases, J shed 4 bases, and the junction held 2 bases outside the gene matches. CDR3 sequence: CASKSGGTGELFF. The CDR3 DNA sequence: TGCGCCAGCAAAAGCGGGGGCACCGGGGAGCTGTTTTTT.

The chain carries TRBV6-5 and TRBJ2-2; tentatively, D is TRBD2 (5 bases). V was shortened by 8 bases and J by 0 bases, with 10 bases between the two germline ends. Germline V gives CDR1 MNHEY, CDR2 SVGAGI. The CDR3 length is 14 residues. The CDR3: CASWRSANTGELFF. The CDR3 nucleotides read TGTGCCAGCTGGAGGTCAGCGAACACCGGGGAGCTGTTTTTT.

The gene calls are TRBV5-1 and TRBJ2-7, with D unresolved. V shed 1 base and J shed 7 bases, with 18 bases lying between them. Germline lookup yields CDR1 SGHRS and CDR2 YFSETQ. The CDR3 contains 15 residues. CDR3 sequence: CASSLSGPQEDEQYF. CDR3 sequence (DNA): TGCGCCAGCAGCTTGAGTGGCCCACAAGAAGATGAGCAGTACTTC.

This clone was detected only once. This chain connects TRBV6-2 or TRBV6-3 to TRBJ2-5; 7 positions agree with TRBD1. The germline V gene has CDR1 MNHEY and CDR2 SVGEGT. This CDR3 has 17 residues. The V segment lost 2 bases and the J segment 1 base; nucleotides outside the gene matches: 10. In nucleotides, the CDR3 is TGTGCCAGCAGTTACGACGGGGACAGAGAAACCCAAGAGACCCAGTACTTC. Its protein product is CASSYDGDRETQETQYF.

This chain joins TRBV4-3 and TRBJ2-3; 10 bases agree with TRBD2. Trimming cost V 0 bases and J 6 bases; bases outside gene matches: 9. The CDR3 is made up of 17 amino acids. Germline loops: CDR1 LGHNA, CDR2 YSLEER. CDR3: CASSQDGSGGGQDTQYF. CDR3 DNA: TGCGCCAGCAGCCAAGATGGGAGCGGGGGGGGTCAGGATACGCAGTATTTT.

J is TRBJ1-6 and V is TRBV7-8; weak D call: TRBD1 (6 bases). CDR1 is SGHVS, CDR2 FQNEAQ, per germline. The length of the CDR3 is 15 residues. V shed 4 bases and J shed 9 bases, with 16 bases lying between them. CDR3 amino acids: CASSSWGGQSSPLHF. CDR3 DNA: TGTGCCAGCAGCTCTTGGGGGGGGCAAAGTTCACCCCTCCACTTT. The full variable domain, rest sourced from reference TRBV7-8 and TRBJ1-6, is GAGVSQSPRYKVAKRGQDVALRCDPISGHVSLFWYQQALGQGPEFLTYFQNEAQLDKSGLPSDRFFAERPEGSVSTLKIQRTQQEDSAVYLCASSSWGGQSSPLHFGNGTRLTVT.

This chain uses TRBV30 with TRBJ2-2; 9 bases line up with TRBD2. CDR3 length equals 13 residues. CDR1 is GTSNPN, CDR2 SVGIG, per germline (reference sequence). V shed 2 bases, J shed 5 bases, and the junction held 0 bases outside the gene matches. CDR3 bases: TGTGCCTGGAGTCTAGCGGGGACCGGGGAGCTGTTTTTT. Its translation: CAWSLAGTGELFF.

This chain connects TRBV24-1 to TRBJ2-1; the D gene is possibly TRBD1 (7 bases). Between the trimmed V and J ends, which lost 3 bases and 10 bases, there was a span of 12 bases. Germline V CDR1 and CDR2: KGHDR, SFDVKD. The CDR3 loop spans 13 amino acids. The CDR3, as DNA: TGTGCCACCAGTGATCCGCAGGGGGGAGAGCAGTTCTTC. It translates to CATSDPQGGEQFF.

V gene TRBV7-9 combines with J gene TRBJ2-2; TRBD2 agrees at 7 bases. Germline assignment: CDR1 SEHNR and CDR2 FQNEAQ (reference sequence). V was pared by 5 bases and J by 7 bases, with 13 bases of the junction left unmatched. The CDR3 runs 16 residues. The CDR3 DNA reads as TGTGCCAGCAGCCCTCCCCTCTCACTAGCGCACGGGGAGCTGTTTTTT. This translates into CASSPPLSLAHGELFF. Looking up the rest from reference TRBV7-9 and TRBJ2-2 gives the full variable domain: DTGVSQNPRHKITKRGQNVTFRCDPISEHNRLYWYRQTLGQGPEFLTYFQNEAQLEKSRLLSDRFSAERPKGSFSTLEIQRTEQGDSAMYLCASSPPLSLAHGELFFGEGSRLTVL.

The chain employs TRBV19 and TRBJ2-1; the D is unclear. Between the trimmed V and J ends, which lost 3 bases and 4 bases, there was a span of 7 bases. CDR3 length: 13 residues. In germline, CDR1 is LNHDA, CDR2 SQIVND (reference sequence). The CDR3 loop reads CASSIGVYNEQFF. CDR3 sequence (DNA): TGTGCCAGTAGTATTGGAGTATACAATGAGCAGTTCTTC.

The rearrangement links TRBV7-9 to TRBJ2-5; tentatively, D is TRBD1 (6 bases). This CDR3 has 14 amino acids. CDR1 and CDR2 from the germline V gene are SEHNR and FQNEAQ (reference sequence). The V gene lost 5 bases and the J gene lost 0 bases, with 10 bases spanning the gap. The CDR3 DNA reads as TGTGCCAGCAGCCGACAGGAGTACCAAGAGACCCAGTACTTC. Translated, it gives CASSRQEYQETQYF.

This chain links TRBV30 with TRBJ2-2; 7 positions match TRBD1. The CDR3 is 15 residues long. CDR1 is GTSNPN, CDR2 SVGIG, per germline (reference sequence). V lost 1 base and J lost 4; bases outside the gene matches: 6. CDR3 amino acids: CAWSARQGATGELFF. DNA for the CDR3: TGTGCCTGGAGTGCTCGACAGGGAGCCACCGGGGAGCTGTTTTTT.

The sample holds a few counts of this clone. The V and J genes are TRBV19 and TRBJ2-3, with a possible D match to TRBD2 (6 bases). The CDR3 is 16 amino acids. Germline loops: CDR1 LNHDA, CDR2 SQIVND (reference sequence). The ends were cut back, 3 bases at V and 0 bases at J, with 13 bases in the middle. CDR3 region: CASSMGMGLSTDTQYF. DNA of the CDR3: TGTGCCAGTAGTATGGGGATGGGACTGAGCACAGATACGCAGTATTTT.

This clone was counted between two and nine times. The chain has TRBV7-8 and TRBJ1-5; D might be TRBD1 (6 bases). The CDR3 covers 16 residues. The germline gives CDR1 SGHVS, CDR2 FQNEAQ. The V and J ends lost 5 bases and 1 base respectively, with 15 bases between them. CDR3 nucleotide sequence: TGTGCCAGCAGCCCAGACAGGATAACCAGCAATCAGCCCCAGCATTTT. As protein: CASSPDRITSNQPQHF.

The rearrangement links TRBV2 to TRBJ1-6; 8 bases fit TRBD1. Germline V gene data show CDR1 as SNHLY and CDR2 as FYNNEI. Unmatched junction bases numbered 5, after V lost 10 bases and J lost 9 bases. This CDR3 has 12 amino acids. The CDR3 DNA is TGTGCCATCGGACAGGGAGGTTCACCCCTCCACTTT. Translated: CAIGQGGSPLHF.